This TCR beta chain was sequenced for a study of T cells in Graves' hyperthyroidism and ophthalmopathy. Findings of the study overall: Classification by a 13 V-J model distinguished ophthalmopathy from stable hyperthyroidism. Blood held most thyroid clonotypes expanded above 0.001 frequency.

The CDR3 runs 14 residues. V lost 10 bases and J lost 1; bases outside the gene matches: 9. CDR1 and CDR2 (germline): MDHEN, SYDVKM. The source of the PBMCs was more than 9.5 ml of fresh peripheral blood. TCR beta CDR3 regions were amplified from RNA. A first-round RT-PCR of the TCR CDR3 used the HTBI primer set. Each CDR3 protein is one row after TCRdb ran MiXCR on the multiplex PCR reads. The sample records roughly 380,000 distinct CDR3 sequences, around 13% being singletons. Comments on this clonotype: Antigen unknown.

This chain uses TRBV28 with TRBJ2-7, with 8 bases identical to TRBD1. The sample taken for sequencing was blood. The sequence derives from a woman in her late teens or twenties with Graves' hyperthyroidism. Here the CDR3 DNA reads TGTGCCACCTTTGACCGGGACAGGTCCTACGAGCAGTACTTC. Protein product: CATFDRDRSYEQYF.